This T cell receptor (beta chain) was profiled in a study of cytomegalovirus exposure and HLA in healthy donors. TCRdb's table, derived via immunoSEQ multiplex PCR, lists solely in-frame clones and lacks some. The sample contains around 120,000 clones, approximately 88% of which appear only once. Note on this clone: The antigen remains unidentified.

The V gene lost 0 bases and the J gene lost 2 bases, with 16 bases spanning the gap. The CDR3 has 17 amino acids. CDR1 and CDR2 from the germline V gene are LNHDA and SQIVND (reference sequence). General study points: Whilst most TCR sequences proved rare, a subset of public TCRs occurred across many donors. In the roughly 130 validation repertoires, a later analysis found that first-cohort TCR clusters tended to co-occur. Cytomegalovirus status, reportedly, was diagnosed with high specificity and sensitivity by the classifier.

J is TRBJ1-2 and V is TRBV19; D remains unclear. The sequence came from a young man in good health and CMV-seronegative. Sequencing used PBMCs. The CDR3 spells CASSIDPRRIANYGYTF. The CDR3 DNA reads TGTGCCAGTAGTATAGATCCCAGGAGGATAGCGAACTATGGCTACACCTTC.